The sequence of this TCR beta chain was determined in a study of T cells after yellow fever vaccination. Findings and caveats of the study: Researchers report a weaker secondary response that nonetheless peaked faster, day 5 versus 15.

TCRdb re-derived calls from the 5' RACE reads in MiXCR, one entry per CDR3 protein. The sample holds 350,000 to 550,000 distinct CDR3 sequences, under 20% seen once. Regarding this clonotype: Its antigen is not identified.

Trimming stripped 3 bases from V and 1 base from J, with 12 bases between. Germline V gene data show CDR1 as SGHNT and CDR2 as YENEEA. The CDR3 covers 16 residues. The material was PBMCs, obtained before the yellow fever booster vaccination. The clonotype was recovered from a man aged 18 to 29 who received the YFV17D yellow fever vaccine. This chain connects TRBV11-3 to TRBJ2-2, with D possibly being TRBD2 (7 bases). The DNA of the CDR3 is TGTGCCAGCAGCTTCGGCGGGGGCCTGAACACCGGGGAGCTGTTTTTT. Translated: CASSFGGGLNTGELFF.